This T cell receptor (beta chain) derives from a study of shared clonotypes between healthy human individuals. Generated by immunoSEQ multiplex PCR, the TCRdb table keeps only in-frame clones and is missing some. The sample contains around 1.6 million clones, around 98% of which appear only once. There are 14 residues in the CDR3. Trimming took off 0 bases at V and 4 bases at J, with 8 bases between the two ends. Germline V gene lookup returns CDR1 SGHRS and CDR2 YFSETQ. Input material: naive CD4+ T cells sorted from blood. Subset indicated: CD45RA+ positively selected. The gene calls are TRBV5-1 and TRBJ1-5; D is possibly TRBD1 (5 bases). This TCR came from a man under 40 in good health. The CDR3 region is CASSLEAGNQPQHF. The CDR3 region has the DNA TGCGCCAGCAGCTTGGAGGCAGGGAATCAGCCCCAGCATTTT.